Here is one T cell receptor (beta chain) with its context. The table came from immunoSEQ multiplex PCR; TCRdb's copy has only in-frame clones and leaves some out. The sample records about 150,000 clones, less than 90% being singletons. V lost 1 base to trimming and J lost 4 bases, with 10 bases between them. CDR1 is LGHNA, CDR2 YSLEER, per germline. The CDR3 runs to 15 residues. The time point is: baseline pretreatment blood. Stated treatment: 15 Gy SBRT to primary tumor, nephrectomy 4 weeks later. This entry comes from a study of radiation and T cells in renal cell carcinoma. The chain joins TRBV4-3 to TRBJ2-2; TRBD1 might be the D (6 bases). This material consisted of blood, taken from a patient whose treatment included radiotherapy and nephrectomy. This TCR came from a woman between 65 and 79 years old with renal cell carcinoma. The CDR3: CASSQARGSTGELFF. The CDR3 nucleotides are TGCGCCAGCAGCCAAGCAAGGGGGAGCACCGGGGAGCTGTTTTTT.